These 21 T cell receptor beta chains came from one sample sequenced in a study of Graves' ophthalmopathy and Graves' hyperthyroidism. Investigators amplified TCR beta CDR3 regions from RNA transcripts. Investigators did first-round RT-PCR with HTBI primers, then second-round multiplex PCR. TCRdb re-called the multiplex PCR reads through MiXCR, storing one row per CDR3 protein. In the table there are 740,000 or so distinct CDR3 sequences, roughly two fifths of which are singletons. Sequenced material: peripheral blood. The receptor source for this set is an adult man with Graves' ophthalmopathy.

J is TRBJ1-2 and V is TRBV29-1; 7 nucleotides agree with TRBD1. CDR1 is SQVTM and CDR2 is ANQGSEA in the germline V gene. The junction had 5 bases not matched to a gene; V was cut back by 5 bases and J by 8 bases. The CDR3 has 11 amino acids. The CDR3, as DNA: TGCAGCGTTAAAGTACAGGGGGGCTACACCTTC. It codes for CSVKVQGGYTF.

This clonotype has at least ten counts. The gene calls are TRBV2 and TRBJ1-3, with a tentative D call TRBD1 (6 bases). The CDR3 consists of 16 residues. The V gene's germline CDR1 is SNHLY and CDR2 FYNNEI. V was clipped by 4 bases and J by 0 bases, with 13 bases between them. The CDR3 protein is CASSAGTPISGNTIYF. The CDR3 DNA sequence: TGTGCCAGCAGTGCCGGGACACCCATCTCTGGAAACACCATATATTTT.

This clonotype was recorded many times. The rearrangement links TRBV7-9 to TRBJ1-2; perhaps TRBD1 as D (6 bases). The ends were cut back, 7 bases at V and 4 bases at J, with 16 bases in the middle. The CDR3 runs 14 residues. Germline loops: CDR1 SEHNR, CDR2 FQNEAQ (reference sequence). The CDR3 region is CASIAGVDRYGYTF. In DNA form, the CDR3 reads TGTGCCAGCATCGCAGGGGTTGACCGCTATGGCTACACCTTC.

This clonotype was counted only a few times. CDR3 DNA: TGTGCCAGCAGTTACTTACAATTGGAGACCCAGTACTTC. Its translation: CASSYLQLETQYF. The rearrangement joins TRBV6-6 to TRBJ2-5, with D unclear. V was cut by 1 base and J by 5 bases, with 8 bases left in between. From germline, CDR1 is MNHNY and CDR2 SVGAGI (reference sequence). This CDR3 region has 13 residues.

At least ten counts were recorded for this clonotype. The chain links TRBV20-1 to TRBJ1-2, with D maybe TRBD1 (6 bases). CDR3 length: 14 residues. Germline-derived CDR1 and CDR2 are DFQATT and SNEGSKA (reference sequence). Deletions cut 6 bases from V and 6 bases from J, with 20 bases between. The DNA of the CDR3 is TGCAGTGCCCTCTGGGGGGGGCCTTCAGATGGCTACACCTTC. Translated: CSALWGGPSDGYTF.

The V call is TRBV19, the J call TRBJ2-5; TRBD2 is a possible D gene (6 bases). CDR1 is LNHDA and CDR2 is SQIVND in the germline V gene (reference sequence). The CDR3 spans 16 residues. Trimming took 3 bases from V and 9 from J, leaving 23 bases between them. CDR3 sequence reads: CASSMTLPGLGEAQYF. CDR3 sequence (DNA): TGTGCCAGTAGTATGACCCTCCCGGGGCTGGGGGAGGCCCAGTACTTC.

There are many counts of this clonotype. The gene calls are TRBV10-3 and TRBJ2-3; 8 positions match TRBD2. CDR3 size: 15 residues. The V gene end was trimmed by 6 bases and the J gene end by 5 bases; junction bases not matched to a gene: 10. The germline gives CDR1 ENHRY, CDR2 SYGVKD. CDR3 DNA: TGTGCCATCAGAACGACTAGCGCGGGAAAAGATACGCAGTATTTT. Its protein is CAIRTTSAGKDTQYF.

As concerns this clonotype: A read error may produce the germline difference seen at one junction end. This chain connects TRBV24-1 to TRBJ1-5, with 12 bases lining up with TRBD1. Germline-derived CDR1 and CDR2 are KGHDR and SFDVKD. CDR3 length equals 18 residues. The CDR3 reads CASSLTGTGGFVNQPQHF. CDR3 coding DNA: TGTGCCAGCAGTTTAACCGGGACAGGGGGCTTTGTTAATCAGCCCCAGCATTTT.

J is TRBJ2-2 and V is TRBV7-9, with a tentative D call TRBD2 (6 bases). Germline V gives CDR1 SEHNR, CDR2 FQNEAQ (reference sequence). V lost 3 bases and J 4 bases, leaving 15 bases between the germline ends. The CDR3 loop spans 16 amino acids. The CDR3 is CASSLTRGRSTGELFF. As DNA, the CDR3 is TGTGCCAGCAGCTTGACGCGGGGTCGGAGCACCGGGGAGCTGTTTTTT.

This clonotype was detected many times. CDR3 sequence reads: CATSVRGNYGYTF. CDR3 sequence (DNA): TGTGCCACCAGTGTCCGGGGTAACTATGGCTACACCTTC. The chain joins TRBV24-1 to TRBJ1-2; D is unclear. Looked up from germline, CDR1 is KGHDR and CDR2 is SFDVKD. This CDR3 region has 13 residues. The ends were cut back, 5 bases at V and 1 base at J, with 7 bases in the middle.

V gene TRBV12-3 or TRBV12-4 combines with J gene TRBJ1-1; 7 bases fit TRBD1. This CDR3 has 15 amino acids. J gave up 2 bases and V 5 bases, and 8 bases lay outside the gene matches. The CDR3 nucleotides read TGTGCCAGCAGTCCGACAGGGAGTTCTAACACTGAAGCTTTCTTT. Translation gives CASSPTGSSNTEAFF.

With respect to this clonotype: A read error may be the cause here, since a much bigger clone is one base away. V gene TRBV10-1 combines with J gene TRBJ2-7, with TRBD1 identical over 12 bases. CDR1 and CDR2 (germline): WNHNN, SYGVQD (reference sequence). Germline trimming cut 7 bases from V and 9 bases from J; bases unmatched to any gene: 13. The CDR3 sequence is 15 residues long. The CDR3 protein is CASTPRGQGAWGQYF. The CDR3 nucleotides read TGCGCCAGCACCCCGAGGGGACAGGGGGCCTGGGGGCAGTACTTC.

The chain recombines TRBV3-1 with TRBJ2-5, with D possibly TRBD2 on 5 matching bases. Germline CDR1 LGHDT, CDR2 YNNKEL (reference sequence). The CDR3 is made up of 13 amino acids. Deletions cut 0 bases from V and 14 bases from J, with 16 bases between. As DNA, the CDR3 is TGTGCCAGCAGCCAAGATTTGGCAAGGGAGCCTTACTTC. Translating it yields CASSQDLAREPYF.

The chain combines TRBV25-1 with TRBJ2-7; TRBD2 matches at 9 bases. Germline CDR1 reads MGHDK; CDR2 reads SYGVNS. With V trimmed by 5 bases and J by 2 bases, 13 bases remained unmatched. CDR3 length: 17 amino acids. CDR3 in amino acids: CASSYKISLAGTYEQYF. In DNA, the CDR3 is TGTGCCAGCAGTTACAAGATTTCACTAGCGGGTACCTACGAGCAGTACTTC.

This clonotype has more than one count but fewer than ten. The genes are TRBV12-3 or TRBV12-4 and TRBJ1-4, with D uncertain. Deletions cut 3 bases from V and 0 bases from J, with 8 bases between. This CDR3 spans 15 amino acids. The DNA for the CDR3 is TGTGCCAGCAGTTTCCGGGCCTCAACTAATGAAAAACTGTTTTTT. It codes for CASSFRASTNEKLFF.

This sequence joins TRBV19 and TRBJ1-1, with D unclear. This CDR3 contains 13 residues. Germline V gene data show CDR1 as LNHDA and CDR2 as SQIVND (reference sequence). The V and J ends lost 5 bases and 2 bases respectively, with 9 bases between them. CDR3 nucleotide sequence: TGTGCCAGTAGTCATGGGATCAACACTGAAGCTTTCTTT. Its translation is CASSHGINTEAFF.

The gene calls are TRBV7-9 and TRBJ2-6; D gene unclear. Germline loops: CDR1 SEHNR, CDR2 FQNEAQ (reference sequence). This CDR3 is built from 15 residues. Deletions cut 9 bases from V and 4 bases from J, with 16 bases between. CDR3 in amino acids: CASTRTTEGANVLTF. The CDR3 DNA follows: TGTGCCAGTACCCGAACTACGGAGGGGGCCAACGTCCTGACTTTC. Full variable domain (outside the CDR3, taken from reference TRBV7-9 and TRBJ2-6): DTGVSQNPRHKITKRGQNVTFRCDPISEHNRLYWYRQTLGQGPEFLTYFQNEAQLEKSRLLSDRFSAERPKGSFSTLEIQRTEQGDSAMYLCASTRTTEGANVLTFGAGSRLTVL.

Note on this clonotype: This may arise from a read error, as a much more abundant clone is one base away. The missing conserved phenylalanine or tryptophan at the end of this CDR3 makes a read error likely. The chain links TRBV7-8 to TRBJ2-2; 9 nucleotides line up with TRBD2. After removal of 1 base from V and 1 base from J, the junction contained 1 base not matched to a gene. Per germline, CDR1 SGHVS and CDR2 FQNEAQ. The CDR3 has 16 residues. The CDR3 here is CASSLGAGGNTGELFL. The CDR3 coding sequence is TGTGCCAGCAGCTTAGGAGCGGGAGGGAACACCGGGGAGCTGTTTCTT.

In this sample, this clonotype turned up a few times. The gene calls are TRBV7-8 and TRBJ2-5; D uncertain. This CDR3 has 14 amino acids. The germline gives CDR1 SGHVS, CDR2 FQNEAQ. V shed 3 bases and J shed 3 bases, with 11 bases lying between them. Here the CDR3 DNA reads TGTGCCAGCAGCTTCCGAATCAGAAAAGAGACCCAGTACTTC. It is translated as CASSFRIRKETQYF.

This clonotype has a handful of counts. The V gene is TRBV2, the J gene TRBJ1-2; D not resolved. Germline CDR1 is SNHLY and CDR2 is FYNNEI. Trimming took off 3 bases at V and 4 bases at J, with 9 bases between the two ends. The CDR3 totals 13 residues. The CDR3 sequence is CASSDGRTYGYTF. DNA of the CDR3: TGTGCCAGCAGTGACGGACGGACCTATGGCTACACCTTC. Full variable domain (rest looked up from reference TRBV2 and TRBJ1-2): EPEVTQTPSHQVTQMGQEVILRCVPISNHLYFYWYRQILGQKVEFLVSFYNNEISEKSEIFDDQFSVERPDGSNFTLKIRSTKLEDSAMYFCASSDGRTYGYTFGSGTRLTVV.

The chain links TRBV2 to TRBJ1-5; the D gene is possibly TRBD1 (6 bases). This CDR3 is built from 17 residues. CDR1 SNHLY and CDR2 FYNNEI come from the germline V gene. Trimming removed 5 bases from V and 1 base from J, with 18 bases in between. The CDR3 DNA is TGTGCCAGCAGTTTCGTGGGGGGGCAGGAGAGCAATCAGCCCCAGCATTTT. Translated: CASSFVGGQESNQPQHF.